These 5 T cell receptor beta chains originate from one sample sequenced in a study of blood T cell repertoires in COVID-19. The data were produced by immunoSEQ multiplex PCR, yet TCRdb's version contains in-frame clones alone and is incomplete. This sample has over 85,000 clones; roughly 92% occur once, and the top ten carry 1.5% to 2%. The source material was peripheral blood. The receptors shown here come from a woman between 45 and 60 years old with COVID-19, enrolled during active disease.

V gene TRBV9 combines with J gene TRBJ1-2; 8 nucleotides match TRBD1. V lost 0 bases to trimming and J lost 2 bases; unmatched junction nucleotides: 9. The length of the CDR3 is 17 residues. Germline assignment: CDR1 SGDLS and CDR2 YYNGEE. The CDR3 nucleotides read TGTGCCAGCAGCGTAGGTGTCCAGGGGGCATTAAACTATGGCTACACCTTC. Its protein is CASSVGVQGALNYGYTF.

The V and J genes are TRBV11-2 and TRBJ2-7, with 7 bases identical to TRBD2. Germline values: CDR1 SGHAT, CDR2 FQNNGV. Germline trimming cut 5 bases from V and 0 bases from J; bases unmatched to any gene: 4. The CDR3 is made up of 14 amino acids. DNA for the CDR3: TGTGCCAGCAGCGTCGGCGGGAGCTCCTACGAGCAGTACGTC. This encodes CASSVGGSSYEQYV.

The V gene is TRBV27, the J gene TRBJ2-7; TRBD1 matches 8 bases. Losses at the gene ends were 3 bases for V and 1 base for J; bases not matched to a gene: 5. CDR1 is MNHEY and CDR2 is SMNVEV in the germline V gene (reference sequence). The CDR3 consists of 15 residues. CDR3 sequence: CASSFGQGKSYEQYF. CDR3 DNA sequence: TGTGCCAGCAGTTTCGGACAGGGTAAATCCTACGAGCAGTACTTC.

The V call is TRBV7-6, the J call TRBJ1-2, with 7 bases aligning to TRBD1. The CDR3 runs to 16 residues. Per germline, CDR1 SGHVS and CDR2 FNYEAQ. With 3 bases clipped from V and 0 bases from J, the junction kept 7 bases outside the gene matches. This CDR3 is CASSLTTGQTNYGYTF. For the CDR3, the DNA is TGTGCCAGCAGCTTGACCACGGGACAGACTAACTATGGCTACACCTTC.

The chain links TRBV6-5 to TRBJ2-1; 10 bases align to TRBD1. V shed 4 bases, J shed 9 bases, and the junction held 12 bases outside the gene matches. The germline CDR1 and CDR2 sequences are MNHEY and SVGAGI. The CDR3 contains 16 residues. CDR3 nucleotides: TGTGCCAGCAGTTCCCTCGGGACAGGGGTATTCGGTGAGCAGTTCTTC. Protein: CASSSLGTGVFGEQFF.